This passage covers 23 T cell receptor beta chains from one sample sequenced in a study of blood T cell repertoires in COVID-19. This table comes from immunoSEQ multiplex PCR, and its TCRdb copy is limited to in-frame clones, with some not included. The sample has some 19,000 clones, more than 85% seen once. The sequencing sample was made of peripheral blood. All receptors come from a man between 70 and 80 years old with acute or convalescent COVID-19.

V and J are TRBV6-1 and TRBJ1-1; D not resolved. The CDR3 is made up of 15 amino acids. The germline V and J ends were trimmed by 2 bases and 0 bases, with 10 bases remaining between them. Looked up from germline, CDR1 is MNHNS and CDR2 is SASEGT. The CDR3 loop reads CASSEYQAMNTEAFF. The CDR3 DNA sequence: TGTGCCAGCAGTGAATACCAGGCGATGAACACTGAAGCTTTCTTT.

CDR3: CASSPGEWTEAFF. For the CDR3, the DNA is TGTGCCAGCAGTCCGGGAGAGTGGACTGAAGCTTTCTTT. The chain has TRBV6-5 and TRBJ1-1, with unresolved D. V lost 5 bases, J lost 5 bases, and 12 bases lay in between. The CDR3 consists of 13 residues. The germline V gene has CDR1 MNHEY and CDR2 SVGAGI.

Here the CDR3 DNA reads TGTGCCAGCAGCTTGGTTGGCGGGAAGGATACGCAGTATTTT. Amino acids: CASSLVGGKDTQYF. The chain couples TRBV5-8 to TRBJ2-3; TRBD2 is a possible D gene (6 bases). CDR1 is SGHTS, CDR2 YDEGEE, per germline. There are 14 residues in the CDR3. V was clipped by 0 bases and J by 6 bases, with 11 bases between them.

Of note for this clone: Additional DNA sequences in this sample encode the identical CDR3. V gene TRBV7-2 combines with J gene TRBJ1-1; a weak D match, TRBD1 (6 bases). Per germline, CDR1 SGHTA and CDR2 FQGNSA. V shed 5 bases and J shed 1 base, with 11 bases lying between them. The CDR3 is made up of 14 amino acids. The CDR3 region has the DNA TGTGCCAGCAGCCCAGGGGCCGCGAACACTGAAGCTTTCTTT. As protein: CASSPGAANTEAFF.

The chain employs TRBV18 and TRBJ2-3; TRBD2 aligns across 11 bases. CDR3 size: 16 residues. The germline V gene has CDR1 KGHSH and CDR2 LQKENI. The ends lost 2 bases at V and 2 bases at J; junction bases unmatched: 3. As DNA, the CDR3 is TGTGCCAGCTCACCAGGGACTAGCGGTCTCACAGATACGCAGTATTTT. Translation: CASSPGTSGLTDTQYF.

This clone was found a few times. The chain combines TRBV9 with TRBJ2-5; the D gene is possibly TRBD1 (5 bases). The germline V gene encodes CDR1 SGDLS and CDR2 YYNGEE. There are 15 residues in the CDR3. Trimming removed 0 bases from V and 2 bases from J, with 11 bases in between. The CDR3 reads CASSVASGIQETQYF. The CDR3 DNA sequence: TGTGCCAGCAGCGTAGCATCAGGGATACAAGAGACCCAGTACTTC.

The chain uses TRBV6-4 and TRBJ2-3; 12 bases map to TRBD1. Unmatched junction bases numbered 2, after V lost 3 bases and J lost 4 bases. CDR1 and CDR2 (germline): MRHNA, SNTAGT. The CDR3 spans 15 residues. CDR3 coding DNA: TGTGCCAGCAGTGAAGGGACAGGGGGCCCAGATACGCAGTATTTT. Protein sequence: CASSEGTGGPDTQYF.

This clone was seen more than once but under ten times. The V gene is TRBV2, the J gene TRBJ1-1; maybe TRBD1 (6 bases). CDR1 and CDR2 (germline): SNHLY, FYNNEI. The CDR3 runs to 11 residues. Trimming cost V 6 bases and J 7 bases, with 9 bases left between them. CDR3 nucleotides: TGTGCCAGCAGGGGACAAATTGAAGCTTTCTTT. This encodes CASRGQIEAFF.

The V and J genes are TRBV4-2 and TRBJ2-1, with 9 nucleotides matching TRBD2. V trimming: 6 bases; J trimming: 9 bases; junction bases outside the gene matches: 9. This CDR3 comprises 14 residues. In germline, CDR1 is LGHNA, CDR2 YNFKEQ. This chain's CDR3 is CASSERTSVSEQFF. CDR3 bases: TGTGCCAGCAGTGAAAGGACTAGCGTTAGTGAGCAGTTCTTC.

The chain employs TRBV7-9 and TRBJ1-2; maybe TRBD1 (6 bases). V gave up 5 bases and J gave up 4 bases, with 29 bases separating them. The CDR3 spans 19 residues. Germline CDR1 is SEHNR and CDR2 is FQNEAQ (reference sequence). Written as DNA, the CDR3 is TGTGCCAGCAGCGAAGAAAACATATACAGTATCCAGGGGAGCTATGGCTACACCTTC. Its protein product is CASSEENIYSIQGSYGYTF.

This chain uses TRBV11-3 with TRBJ1-2; D unclear. Trimming took off 5 bases at V and 2 bases at J, with 9 bases between the two ends. CDR3 size: 13 residues. Germline assignment: CDR1 SGHNT and CDR2 YENEEA. CDR3: CASSEEQNYGYTF. The CDR3 nucleotides read TGTGCCAGCAGCGAGGAACAAAACTATGGCTACACCTTC.

A few counts support this clone. The chain couples TRBV18 to TRBJ2-5; 8 bases line up with TRBD1. There are 14 residues in the CDR3. After removal of 3 bases from V and 4 bases from J, the junction contained 4 bases not matched to a gene. Germline lookup yields CDR1 KGHSH and CDR2 LQKENI. The CDR3 region is CASSPTQGGETQYF. CDR3 bases: TGTGCCAGCTCACCGACACAGGGGGGAGAGACCCAGTACTTC.

The chain links TRBV19 to TRBJ2-2; 13 nucleotides agree with TRBD2. The V gene end was trimmed by 6 bases and the J gene end by 3 bases; junction bases not matched to a gene: 4. This CDR3 has 16 residues. The germline V gene encodes CDR1 LNHDA and CDR2 SQIVND (reference sequence). The CDR3 is CASSEGLAGHTGELFF. DNA of the CDR3: TGTGCCAGTAGCGAGGGACTAGCGGGACACACCGGGGAGCTGTTTTTT.

The V call is TRBV7-2, the J call TRBJ2-2, with a tentative D call TRBD2 (5 bases). In germline, CDR1 is SGHTA, CDR2 FQGNSA. This CDR3 contains 15 residues. Between the trimmed V and J ends, which lost 1 base and 7 bases, there was a span of 13 bases. The CDR3 region has the DNA TGTGCCAGCAGCTTAGGGACTGCGGGTGTCGGGGAGCTGTTTTTT. Protein sequence: CASSLGTAGVGELFF.

This clone appeared a few times. The gene calls are TRBV20-1 and TRBJ1-1; D is uncertain. The CDR3 totals 12 residues. Per germline, CDR1 DFQATT and CDR2 SNEGSKA (reference sequence). Deletions cut 3 bases from V and 1 base from J, with 6 bases between. Here the CDR3 DNA reads TGCAGTGCTAGTATCGGGAACACTGAAGCTTTCTTT. It specifies CSASIGNTEAFF.

The V gene is TRBV2, the J gene TRBJ1-5, with D tentatively TRBD1 (6 bases). V was cut by 3 bases and J by 3 bases, with 12 bases left in between. The CDR3 runs to 15 residues. Germline CDR1 is SNHLY and CDR2 is FYNNEI. The DNA for the CDR3 is TGTGCCAGCAGTGATAGGACAGTTTCCAATCAGCCCCAGCATTTT. This sequence encodes CASSDRTVSNQPQHF.

The chain carries TRBV6-2 or TRBV6-3 and TRBJ2-2, with D possibly matching TRBD2 (5 bases). The V end was cut by 2 bases, the J end by 7 bases, with 5 bases between. The CDR3 has 12 amino acids. Looked up from germline, CDR1 is MNHEY and CDR2 is SVGEGT. DNA of the CDR3: TGTGCCAGCAGTTACCGGGACGGGGAGCTGTTTTTT. This codes for CASSYRDGELFF.

The V gene is TRBV2, the J gene TRBJ2-7; D possibly corresponds to TRBD2 (5 bases). Germline V gives CDR1 SNHLY, CDR2 FYNNEI. V dropped 3 bases and J dropped 7 bases, with 13 bases sitting between them. The CDR3 consists of 13 residues. Here the CDR3 reads CASSEDWPGEQYF. CDR3 nucleotide sequence: TGTGCCAGCAGTGAGGATTGGCCGGGGGAGCAGTACTTC.

In its sample, this clone was seen once. The V and J genes are TRBV19 and TRBJ1-5, with D possibly matching TRBD1 (5 bases). The CDR3 length is 16 residues. Trimming took off 3 bases at V and 3 bases at J, with 15 bases between the two ends. Germline CDR1 LNHDA, CDR2 SQIVND (reference sequence). The CDR3 coding sequence is TGTGCCAGTAGTATTGGGAGGGGCTGGGACAATCAGCCCCAGCATTTT. Translated: CASSIGRGWDNQPQHF.

The chain joins TRBV4-1 to TRBJ2-7, with 9 bases matching TRBD1. J was trimmed by 5 bases and V by 4 bases; bases with no gene match: 6. This CDR3 has 14 residues. Germline V lookup: CDR1 MGHRA, CDR2 YSYEKL. The CDR3: CASSLGQGLDEQYF. The CDR3 bases are TGCGCCAGCAGCCTGGGACAGGGCTTAGACGAGCAGTACTTC.

The chain has TRBV11-2 and TRBJ1-1, with D unclear. Per the germline V gene, CDR1 is SGHAT and CDR2 is FQNNGV. CDR3 length: 13 residues. V was shortened by 0 bases and J by 11 bases, with 13 bases between the two germline ends. In DNA, the CDR3 is TGTGCCAGCAGCTTAGACTTGACAAGGTCGGCTTTCTTT. It is translated as CASSLDLTRSAFF. Based on the CDR3 plus reference TRBV11-2 and TRBJ1-1, the full variable domain is EAGVAQSPRYKIIEKRQSVAFWCNPISGHATLYWYQQILGQGPKLLIQFQNNGVVDDSQLPKDRFSAERLKGVDSTLKIQPAKLEDSAVYLCASSLDLTRSAFFGQGTRLTVV.

The chain uses TRBV27 and TRBJ2-1; the match to TRBD2 covers 10 bases. Germline assignment: CDR1 MNHEY and CDR2 SMNVEV (reference sequence). The length of the CDR3 is 16 residues. The V gene end was trimmed by 10 bases and the J gene end by 9 bases; junction bases not matched to a gene: 18. CDR3 sequence (DNA): TGTGCCACCCTCAGCGGGAAAAGCGGGAGGGCCGGTGAGCAGTTCTTC. This gives the protein CATLSGKSGRAGEQFF.

This clone was picked up one time. The chain employs TRBV18 and TRBJ1-1; 7 bases match TRBD1. The CDR3 contains 14 residues. V lost 3 bases to trimming and J lost 6 bases; unmatched junction nucleotides: 7. The germline CDR1 and CDR2 sequences are KGHSH and LQKENI. The CDR3 loop reads CASSPRRGPSEAFF. Written as DNA, the CDR3 is TGTGCCAGCTCACCTCGAAGGGGGCCCTCTGAAGCTTTCTTT.